This T cell receptor (beta chain) was recovered during a study of blood T cell repertoires in COVID-19. Across the whole study: Samples of COVID-19 (acute and convalescent) were obtained from the United States, Italy and Spain. PBMCs, B-cell-depleted T cells, or T cells provided the cDNA or gDNA that made up the material.

V lost 3 bases to trimming and J lost 0 bases, with 5 bases between them. This CDR3 comprises 13 residues. CDR1 and CDR2 from the germline V gene are DFQATT and SNEGSKA (reference sequence). TCRdb's copy holds only in-frame clones and misses some; the assay was immunoSEQ multiplex PCR. The sample lists tens of thousands of clones, roughly 71% occurring once. This clonotype was obtained from an older man with acute or convalescent COVID-19. The chain joins TRBV20-1 to TRBJ2-2, with unresolved D. The sample taken for sequencing was peripheral blood. DNA for the CDR3: TGCAGTGCTAGTGCCACGAACACCGGGGAGCTGTTTTTT. It translates to CSASATNTGELFF.